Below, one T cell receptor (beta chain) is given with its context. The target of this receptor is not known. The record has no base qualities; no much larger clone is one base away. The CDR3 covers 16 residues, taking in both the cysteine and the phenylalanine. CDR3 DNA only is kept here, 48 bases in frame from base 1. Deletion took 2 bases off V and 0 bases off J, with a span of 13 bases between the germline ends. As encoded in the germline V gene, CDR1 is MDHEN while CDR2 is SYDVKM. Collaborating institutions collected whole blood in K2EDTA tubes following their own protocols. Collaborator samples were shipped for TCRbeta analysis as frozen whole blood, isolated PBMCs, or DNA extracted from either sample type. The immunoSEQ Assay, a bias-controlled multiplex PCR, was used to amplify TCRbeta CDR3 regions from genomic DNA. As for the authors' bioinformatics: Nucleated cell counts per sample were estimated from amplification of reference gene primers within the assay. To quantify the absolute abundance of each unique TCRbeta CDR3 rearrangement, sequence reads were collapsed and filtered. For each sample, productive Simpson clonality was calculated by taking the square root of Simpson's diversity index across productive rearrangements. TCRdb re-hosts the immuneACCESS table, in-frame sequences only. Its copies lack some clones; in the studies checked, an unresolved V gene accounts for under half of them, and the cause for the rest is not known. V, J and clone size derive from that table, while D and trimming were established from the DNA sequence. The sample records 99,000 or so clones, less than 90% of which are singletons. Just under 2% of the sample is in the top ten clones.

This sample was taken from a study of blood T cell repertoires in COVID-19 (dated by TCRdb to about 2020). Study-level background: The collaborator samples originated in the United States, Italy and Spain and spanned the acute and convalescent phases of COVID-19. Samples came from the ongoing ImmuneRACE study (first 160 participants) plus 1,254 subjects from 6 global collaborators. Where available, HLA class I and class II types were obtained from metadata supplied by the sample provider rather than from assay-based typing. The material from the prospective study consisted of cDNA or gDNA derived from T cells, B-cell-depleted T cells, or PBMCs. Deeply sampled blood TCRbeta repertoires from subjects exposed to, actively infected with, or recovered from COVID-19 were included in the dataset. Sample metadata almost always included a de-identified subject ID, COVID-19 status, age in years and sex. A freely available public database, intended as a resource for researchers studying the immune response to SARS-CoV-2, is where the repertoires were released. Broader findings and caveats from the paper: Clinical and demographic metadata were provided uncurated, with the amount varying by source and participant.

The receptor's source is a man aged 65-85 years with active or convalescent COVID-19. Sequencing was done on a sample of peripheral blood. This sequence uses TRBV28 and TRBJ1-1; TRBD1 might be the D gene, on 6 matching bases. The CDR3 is CASSLLQGEMNTEAFF. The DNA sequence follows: TGTGCCAGCAGTTTACTACAGGGAGAGATGAACACTGAAGCTTTCTTT.